The T cell receptor beta chain described here comes from a study of cytomegalovirus exposure and HLA in healthy donors. About the study: A prior analysis found about 110 million unique TCR beta sequences from around 180 million T cells. General observations from the study: An apparent linkage of common viral pathogens to several of the most significant clusters emerged in a later analysis. A later analysis linked around 15,000 TCR beta sequences to HLA alleles at 0.05 false discovery rate.

Donors likely had unrecorded immune exposures despite being nominally healthy when sampled. Details on this clone: Its antigen remains unknown.

CDR1 ENHRY and CDR2 SYGVKD come from the germline V gene. V was pared by 0 bases and J by 2 bases, with 8 bases between. This CDR3 has 14 amino acids. A multiplex PCR was run with 60 Vbeta primers and 13 Jbeta primers. Measured with immunoSEQ multiplex PCR; TCRdb has only the in-frame clones, and not every one. The repertoire includes 100,000 to 150,000 clones, over 70% of them detected once, and about 9.9% sits in the top ten. This sequence joins TRBV10-3 and TRBJ2-7; D possibly corresponds to TRBD1 (5 bases). Specimen: PBMCs. The receptor's source is a woman aged 45 to 65 in good health and CMV-seropositive. CDR3 coding DNA: TGTGCCATCAGTGAGTCTCAGGGTACCTACGAGCAGTACTTC. Translated: CAISESQGTYEQYF.